This T cell receptor beta chain was observed in a study of blood T cell repertoires in COVID-19. On the study more broadly: Samples taken during acute and convalescent COVID-19 were collected in the United States, Italy and Spain. From T cells, B-cell-depleted T cells, or PBMCs came the material, which was cDNA or gDNA.

Original methodology: The authors estimated nucleated cell counts from reference gene primer amplification. TCRdb's table, derived via immunoSEQ multiplex PCR, lists solely in-frame clones and lacks some. The DNA gave D and trimming, while V, J and clone size come from that table. Among about 180,000 clones listed, around 80% were seen once. Germline V gives CDR1 KGHDR, CDR2 SFDVKD. V lost 5 bases to trimming and J lost 8 bases; unmatched junction nucleotides: 20. CDR3 size: 19 residues. This rearrangement joins TRBV24-1 to TRBJ1-6; 7 bases are shared with TRBD1. Sequencing input: peripheral blood. The sequence was obtained from a man between 65 and 79 years old with active or convalescent COVID-19. CDR3 in amino acids: CATSVLRQGKDRKDSPLHF. The CDR3 nucleotides read TGTGCCACCAGTGTCCTCAGACAGGGAAAGGATAGGAAAGATTCACCCCTCCACTTT.